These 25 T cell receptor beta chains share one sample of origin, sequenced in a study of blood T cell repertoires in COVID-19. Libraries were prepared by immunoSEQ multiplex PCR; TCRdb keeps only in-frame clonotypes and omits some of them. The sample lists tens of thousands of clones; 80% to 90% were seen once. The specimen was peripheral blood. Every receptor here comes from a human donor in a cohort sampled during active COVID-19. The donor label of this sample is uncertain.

The CDR3: CASSLGQGSTGNTIYF. The CDR3 DNA reads TGTGCCAGTAGTCTGGGACAGGGGAGTACGGGAAACACCATATATTTT. The V and J genes are TRBV19 and TRBJ1-3, with TRBD1 matching 10 bases. Germline V gene lookup returns CDR1 LNHDA and CDR2 SQIVND (reference sequence). V trimming: 5 bases; J trimming: 4 bases; junction bases outside the gene matches: 8. The length of the CDR3 is 16 residues.

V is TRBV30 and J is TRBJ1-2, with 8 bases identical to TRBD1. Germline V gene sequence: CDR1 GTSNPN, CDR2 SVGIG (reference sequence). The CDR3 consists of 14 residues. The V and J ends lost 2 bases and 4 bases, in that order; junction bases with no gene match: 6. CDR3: CAWSLTGGSYGYTF. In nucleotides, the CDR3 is TGTGCCTGGAGTCTTACAGGGGGAAGCTATGGCTACACCTTC.

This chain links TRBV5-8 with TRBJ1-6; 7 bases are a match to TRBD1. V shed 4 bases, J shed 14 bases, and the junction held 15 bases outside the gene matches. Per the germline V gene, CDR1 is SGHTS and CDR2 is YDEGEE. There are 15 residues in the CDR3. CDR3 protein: CASSLAGTEEKSLHF. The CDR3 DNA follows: TGTGCCAGCAGCCTAGCTGGGACAGAGGAGAAATCCCTCCACTTT.

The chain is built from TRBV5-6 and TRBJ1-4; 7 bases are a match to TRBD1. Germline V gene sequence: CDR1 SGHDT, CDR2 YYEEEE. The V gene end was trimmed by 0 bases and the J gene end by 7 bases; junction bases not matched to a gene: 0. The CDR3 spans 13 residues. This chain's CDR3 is CASSLDRGEKLFF. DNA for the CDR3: TGTGCCAGCAGCTTGGACAGGGGTGAAAAACTGTTTTTT.

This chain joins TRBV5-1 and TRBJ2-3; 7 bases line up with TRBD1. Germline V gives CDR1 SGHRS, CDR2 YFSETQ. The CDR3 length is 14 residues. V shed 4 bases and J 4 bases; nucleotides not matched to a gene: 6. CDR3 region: CASSRKQGPDTQYF. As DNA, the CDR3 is TGCGCCAGCAGCAGAAAACAGGGGCCAGATACGCAGTATTTT. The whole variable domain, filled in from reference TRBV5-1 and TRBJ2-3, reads KAGVTQTPRYLIKTRGQQVTLSCSPISGHRSVSWYQQTPGQGLQFLFEYFSETQRNKGNFPGRFSGRQFSNSRSEMNVSTLELGDSALYLCASSRKQGPDTQYFGPGTRLTVL.

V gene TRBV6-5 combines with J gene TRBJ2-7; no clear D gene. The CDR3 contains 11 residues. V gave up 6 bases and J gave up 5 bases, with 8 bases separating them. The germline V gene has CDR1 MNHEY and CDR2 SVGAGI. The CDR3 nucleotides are TGTGCCAGCAGGGAGTACCACGAGCAGTACTTC. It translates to CASREYHEQYF.

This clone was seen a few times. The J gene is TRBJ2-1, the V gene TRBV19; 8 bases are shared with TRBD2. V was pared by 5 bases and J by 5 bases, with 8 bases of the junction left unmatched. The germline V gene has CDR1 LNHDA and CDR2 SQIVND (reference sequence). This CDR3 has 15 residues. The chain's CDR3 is CASSRAGAANNEQFF. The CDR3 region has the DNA TGTGCCAGTAGTCGAGCGGGGGCCGCAAACAATGAGCAGTTCTTC.

The CDR3 DNA sequence: TGTGCCAGCTCACCCGACATCAATGAGCAGTTCTTC. Its protein product is CASSPDINEQFF. This rearrangement joins TRBV18 to TRBJ2-1; no reliable D call. V was trimmed by 3 bases and J by 6 bases, leaving 6 bases between them. CDR1 is KGHSH, CDR2 LQKENI, per germline. The CDR3 runs to 12 residues.

The CDR3 here is CASSAMLGGTGELFF. The CDR3 DNA sequence: TGTGCCAGCAGTGCGATGCTTGGAGGCACCGGGGAGCTGTTTTTT. The V and J genes are TRBV6-6 and TRBJ2-2; possible D gene TRBD2, 5 bases. V was cut by 5 bases and J by 4 bases, with 14 bases left in between. CDR1 MNHNY and CDR2 SVGAGI come from the germline V gene (reference sequence). The CDR3 totals 15 residues.

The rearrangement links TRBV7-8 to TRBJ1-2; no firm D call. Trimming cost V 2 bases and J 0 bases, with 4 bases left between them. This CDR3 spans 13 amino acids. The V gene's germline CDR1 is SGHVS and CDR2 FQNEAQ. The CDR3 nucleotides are TGTGCCAGCAGCTTATCCGCTAACTATGGCTACACCTTC. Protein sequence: CASSLSANYGYTF.

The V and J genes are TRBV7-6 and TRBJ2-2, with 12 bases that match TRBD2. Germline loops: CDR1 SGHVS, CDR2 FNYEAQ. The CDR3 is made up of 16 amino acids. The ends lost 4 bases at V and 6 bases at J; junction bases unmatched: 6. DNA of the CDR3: TGTGCCAGCAGCTCGCCGGGACTAGCGGGTTCCGGGGAGCTGTTTTTT. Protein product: CASSSPGLAGSGELFF.

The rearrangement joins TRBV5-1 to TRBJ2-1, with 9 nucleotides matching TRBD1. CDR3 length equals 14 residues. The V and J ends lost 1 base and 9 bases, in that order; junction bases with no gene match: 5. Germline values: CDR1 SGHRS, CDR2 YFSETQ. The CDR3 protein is CASSLRGQGSEQFF. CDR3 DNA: TGCGCCAGCAGCTTGAGGGGACAGGGTAGTGAGCAGTTCTTC.

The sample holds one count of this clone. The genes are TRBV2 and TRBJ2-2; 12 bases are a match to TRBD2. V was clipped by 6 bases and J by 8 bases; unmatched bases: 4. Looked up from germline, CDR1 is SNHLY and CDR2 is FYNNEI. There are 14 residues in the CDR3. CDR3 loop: CASRPGTSGGELFF. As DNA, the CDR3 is TGTGCCAGCAGGCCCGGGACTAGCGGGGGGGAGCTGTTTTTT.

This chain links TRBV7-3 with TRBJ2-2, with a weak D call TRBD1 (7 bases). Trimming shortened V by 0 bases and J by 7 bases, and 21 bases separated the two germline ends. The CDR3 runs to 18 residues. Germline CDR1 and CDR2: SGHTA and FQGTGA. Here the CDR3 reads CASSLTFRQGGAGGELFF. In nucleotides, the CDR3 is TGTGCCAGCAGCTTAACGTTTCGACAGGGAGGAGCGGGCGGGGAGCTGTTTTTT.

The CDR3 here is CASRQTNYGYTF. CDR3 DNA sequence: TGTGCCAGCAGACAGACGAACTATGGCTACACCTTC. The chain is built from TRBV2 and TRBJ1-2; D not resolved. The CDR3 has 12 residues. The V gene lost 6 bases and the J gene lost 2 bases, with 7 bases spanning the gap. The germline CDR1 and CDR2 sequences are SNHLY and FYNNEI.

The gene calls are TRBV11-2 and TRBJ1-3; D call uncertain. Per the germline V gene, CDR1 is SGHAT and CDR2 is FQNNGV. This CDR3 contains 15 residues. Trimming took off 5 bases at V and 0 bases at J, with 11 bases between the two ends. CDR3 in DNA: TGTGCCAGCAGCCCCTCGACAAGCTCTGGAAACACCATATATTTT. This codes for CASSPSTSSGNTIYF.

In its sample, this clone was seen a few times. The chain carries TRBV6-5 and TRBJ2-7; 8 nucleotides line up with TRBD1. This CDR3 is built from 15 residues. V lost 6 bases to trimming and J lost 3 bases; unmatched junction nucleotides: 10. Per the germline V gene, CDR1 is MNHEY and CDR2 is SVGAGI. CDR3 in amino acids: CASSPGTGQIYEQYF. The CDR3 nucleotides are TGTGCCAGCAGCCCCGGGACAGGCCAAATCTACGAGCAGTACTTC.

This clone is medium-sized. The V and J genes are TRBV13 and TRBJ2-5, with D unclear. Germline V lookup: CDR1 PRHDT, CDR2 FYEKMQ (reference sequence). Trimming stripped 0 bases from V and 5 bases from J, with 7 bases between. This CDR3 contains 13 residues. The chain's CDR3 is CASSLGLRETQYF. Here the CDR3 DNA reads TGTGCCAGCAGCTTAGGCCTCCGGGAGACCCAGTACTTC.

This CDR3 is CASSQGLSGGDFYEQYF. The CDR3 DNA follows: TGTGCCAGCAGCCAAGGGTTGAGCGGGGGGGACTTCTACGAGCAGTACTTC. The rearrangement joins TRBV3-1 (or the pseudogene TRBV3-2) to TRBJ2-7; 10 bases are a match to TRBD2. Germline V gene data show CDR1 as LGHDT and CDR2 as YNNKEL (reference sequence). The V gene end was trimmed by 1 base and the J gene end by 3 bases; junction bases not matched to a gene: 9. The CDR3 has 17 amino acids.

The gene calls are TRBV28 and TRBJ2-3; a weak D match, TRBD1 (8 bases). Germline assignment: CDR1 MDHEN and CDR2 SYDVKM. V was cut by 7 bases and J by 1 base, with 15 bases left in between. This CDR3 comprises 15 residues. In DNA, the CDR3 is TGTGCCAGCACACAGGGGGGGTCGGGCACAGATACGCAGTATTTT. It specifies CASTQGGSGTDTQYF.

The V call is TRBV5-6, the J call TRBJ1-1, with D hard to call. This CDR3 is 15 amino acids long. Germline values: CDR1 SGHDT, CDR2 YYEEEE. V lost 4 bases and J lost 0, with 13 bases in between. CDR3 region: CASSPRRQLNTEAFF. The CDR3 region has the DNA TGTGCCAGCAGCCCTAGGAGGCAGTTGAACACTGAAGCTTTCTTT. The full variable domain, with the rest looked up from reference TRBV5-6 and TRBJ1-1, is DAGVTQSPTHLIKTRGQQVTLRCSPKSGHDTVSWYQQALGQGPQFIFQYYEEEERQRGNFPDRFSGHQFPNYSSELNVNALLLGDSALYLCASSPRRQLNTEAFFGQGTRLTVV.

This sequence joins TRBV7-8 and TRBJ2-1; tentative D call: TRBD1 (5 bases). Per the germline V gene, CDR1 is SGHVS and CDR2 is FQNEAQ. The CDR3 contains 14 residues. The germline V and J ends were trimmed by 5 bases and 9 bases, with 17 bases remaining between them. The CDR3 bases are TGTGCCAGCAGCCTTAAGAGCAGGGTAGGTGAGCAGTTCTTC. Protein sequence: CASSLKSRVGEQFF.

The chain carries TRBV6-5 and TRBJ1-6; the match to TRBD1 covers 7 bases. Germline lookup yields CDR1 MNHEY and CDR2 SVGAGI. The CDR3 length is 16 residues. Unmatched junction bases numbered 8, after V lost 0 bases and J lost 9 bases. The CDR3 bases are TGTGCCAGCAGTTACTCGGTGACAGGGATTATTTCACCCCTCCACTTT. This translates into CASSYSVTGIISPLHF.

This chain's CDR3 is CSAHDRANTEAFF. The DNA for the CDR3 is TGCAGCGCCCATGACAGGGCGAACACTGAAGCTTTCTTT. This chain joins TRBV29-1 and TRBJ1-1; TRBD1 agrees at 7 bases. The CDR3 is 13 amino acids. V dropped 7 bases and J dropped 1; count of bases not matched to a gene: 6. Looked up from germline, CDR1 is SQVTM and CDR2 is ANQGSEA.

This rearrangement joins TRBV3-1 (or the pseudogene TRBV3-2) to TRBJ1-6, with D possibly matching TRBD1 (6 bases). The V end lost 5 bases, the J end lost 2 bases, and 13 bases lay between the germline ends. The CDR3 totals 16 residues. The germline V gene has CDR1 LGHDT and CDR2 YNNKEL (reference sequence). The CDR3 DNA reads TGTGCCAGCAGCAGTTCAGGGGATACCTATAATTCACCCCTCCACTTT. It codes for CASSSSGDTYNSPLHF.